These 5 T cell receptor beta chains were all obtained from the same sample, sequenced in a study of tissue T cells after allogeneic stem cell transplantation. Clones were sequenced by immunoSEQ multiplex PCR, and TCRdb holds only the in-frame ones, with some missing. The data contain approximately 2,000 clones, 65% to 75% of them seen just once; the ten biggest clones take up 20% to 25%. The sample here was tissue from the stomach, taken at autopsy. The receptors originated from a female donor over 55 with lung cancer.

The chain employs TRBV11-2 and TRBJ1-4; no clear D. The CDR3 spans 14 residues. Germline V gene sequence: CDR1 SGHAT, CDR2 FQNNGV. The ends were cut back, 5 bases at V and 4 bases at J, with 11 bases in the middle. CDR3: CASSLVQVNEKLFF. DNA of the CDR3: TGTGCCAGCAGCCTGGTGCAGGTTAATGAAAAACTGTTTTTT.

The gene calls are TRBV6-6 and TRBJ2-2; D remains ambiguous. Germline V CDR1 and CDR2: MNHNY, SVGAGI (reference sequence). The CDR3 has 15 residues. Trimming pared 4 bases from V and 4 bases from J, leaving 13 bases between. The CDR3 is CASSFVGSGTGELFF. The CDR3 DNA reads TGTGCCAGCAGTTTCGTAGGGTCGGGCACCGGGGAGCTGTTTTTT.

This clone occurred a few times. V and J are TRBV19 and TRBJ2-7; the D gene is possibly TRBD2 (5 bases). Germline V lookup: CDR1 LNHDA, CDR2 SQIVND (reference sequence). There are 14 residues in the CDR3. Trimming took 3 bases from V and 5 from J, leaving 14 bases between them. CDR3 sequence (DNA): TGTGCCAGTAGTATGGGGATGGCGGGTGACGAGCAGTACTTC. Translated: CASSMGMAGDEQYF.

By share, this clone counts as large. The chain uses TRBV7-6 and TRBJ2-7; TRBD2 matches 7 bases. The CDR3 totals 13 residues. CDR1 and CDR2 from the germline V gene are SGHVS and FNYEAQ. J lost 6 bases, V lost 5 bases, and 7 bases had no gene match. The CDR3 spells CASSPKPGGEQYF. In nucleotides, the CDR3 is TGTGCCAGCAGCCCCAAGCCGGGGGGCGAGCAGTACTTC. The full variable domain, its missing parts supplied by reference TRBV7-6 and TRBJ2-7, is GAGVSQSPRYKVTKRGQDVALRCDPISGHVSLYWYRQALGQGPEFLTYFNYEAQQDKSGLPNDRFSAERPEGSISTLTIQRTEQRDSAMYRCASSPKPGGEQYFGPGTRLTVT.

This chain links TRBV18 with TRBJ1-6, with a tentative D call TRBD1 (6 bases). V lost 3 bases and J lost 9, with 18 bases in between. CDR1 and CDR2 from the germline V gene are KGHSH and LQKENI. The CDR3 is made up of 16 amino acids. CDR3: CASSPLQGLEISPLHF. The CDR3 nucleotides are TGTGCCAGCTCACCCCTACAGGGTTTGGAGATTTCACCCCTCCACTTT.